This record looks at one T cell receptor beta chain sequence and its context. Its antigen remains unidentified. 60 Vbeta and 13 Jbeta primers were used in PCR. Sequenced by immunoSEQ multiplex PCR; TCRdb stores in-frame clones only, minus some. Here the sample spans around 180,000 clones, around 82% being singletons. This sample is drawn from a study of cytomegalovirus exposure and HLA in healthy donors. V shed 5 bases and J shed 0 bases, with 26 bases lying between them. This CDR3 comprises 20 residues. From germline, CDR1 is LNHDA and CDR2 SQIVND (reference sequence). Study-wide results and limits: Researchers counted approximately 160 TCR beta chains as cytomegalovirus-associated. A likely sequencing artifact accounted for one observed cluster of highly shared sequence variants. Certain indistinguishable V segments, among them TRBV6-2 and TRBV6-3, were excluded.

The clonotype was recovered from a woman between 45 and 65 years old in good health and CMV-seropositive. The genes are TRBV19 and TRBJ2-1; possible D gene TRBD1, 7 bases. The specimen was PBMCs. The CDR3 protein is CASSPTGRIKEGGSYNEQFF. The DNA for the CDR3 is TGTGCCAGTAGTCCGACAGGGAGAATTAAGGAGGGGGGCTCCTACAATGAGCAGTTCTTC.